This T cell receptor beta chain was identified during a study of cytomegalovirus exposure and HLA in healthy donors. In the PCR, 60 Vbeta and 13 Jbeta primers were used. Data came from immunoSEQ multiplex PCR; TCRdb stores just in-frame clones and leaves some out. This sample's table has 65,000 to 85,000 clones. Study-level results: In an earlier analysis, productive rearrangement rates for most beta V segments clustered near 87% or 30%.

V was pared by 2 bases and J by 5 bases, with 19 bases between. This CDR3 is built from 17 residues. Germline CDR1 and CDR2: SGHTA and FQGNSA. With respect to this clone: Its specificity is unknown.

Sequenced: PBMCs. The chain recombines TRBV7-2 with TRBJ2-1; no reliable D call. This receptor was obtained from a woman in her fifties or sixties in good health and CMV-seronegative. This chain's CDR3 is CASSLNIRYPSNNEQFF. The CDR3 nucleotides read TGTGCCAGCAGCTTAAATATCAGGTACCCATCCAACAATGAGCAGTTCTTC.